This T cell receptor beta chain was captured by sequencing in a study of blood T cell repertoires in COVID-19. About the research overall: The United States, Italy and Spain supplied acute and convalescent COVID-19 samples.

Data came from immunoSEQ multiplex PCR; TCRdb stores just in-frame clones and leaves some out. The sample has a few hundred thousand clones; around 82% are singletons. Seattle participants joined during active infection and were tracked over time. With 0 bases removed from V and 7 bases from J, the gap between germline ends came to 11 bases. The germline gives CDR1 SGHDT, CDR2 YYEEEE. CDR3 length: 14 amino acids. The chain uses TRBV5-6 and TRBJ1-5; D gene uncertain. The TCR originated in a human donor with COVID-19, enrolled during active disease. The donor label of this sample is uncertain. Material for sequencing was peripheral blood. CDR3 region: CASSLGGARQPQHF. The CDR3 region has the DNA TGTGCCAGCAGCTTGGGGGGAGCAAGGCAGCCCCAGCATTTT.